These 16 T cell receptor beta chains were all obtained from the same sample, sequenced in a study of blood T cell repertoires in COVID-19. TCRdb's copy holds only in-frame clones and misses some; the assay was immunoSEQ multiplex PCR. Of 150,000 or so clones in the sample, around four fifths were seen once. Sequencing was done on a sample of PBMCs or T cells enriched from blood (not recorded which). Source of these receptors: a man between 65 and 79 years old who had been exposed to COVID-19.

In DNA, the CDR3 is TGTGCCAGCAGCCCCAACTGGACAGGGATGAGGATGAACACTGAAGCTTTCTTT. Translating gives CASSPNWTGMRMNTEAFF. V is TRBV7-8 and J is TRBJ1-1; 8 positions agree with TRBD1. V lost 5 bases to trimming and J lost 0 bases; unmatched junction nucleotides: 14. The germline CDR1 and CDR2 sequences are SGHVS and FQNEAQ. CDR3 length: 18 residues.

V gene TRBV5-1 combines with J gene TRBJ1-5; D is perhaps TRBD1 (6 bases). The V end was cut by 2 bases, the J end by 0 bases, with 9 bases between. The CDR3 length is 15 residues. The germline V gene has CDR1 SGHRS and CDR2 YFSETQ. Here the CDR3 DNA reads TGCGCCAGCAGCTTAACAGGGTCTAGCAATCAGCCCCAGCATTTT. Its translation is CASSLTGSSNQPQHF.

This clone showed up just once. The chain is built from TRBV28 and TRBJ1-5; 9 bases are a match to TRBD1. V lost 1 base and J lost 4; bases outside the gene matches: 2. Germline assignment: CDR1 MDHEN and CDR2 SYDVKM. The CDR3 is 15 amino acids. This CDR3 reads CASSLSGQGNQPQHF. For the CDR3, the DNA is TGTGCCAGCAGTTTATCCGGACAGGGGAATCAGCCCCAGCATTTT.

This clone appeared a few times. J is TRBJ2-7 and V is TRBV9, with a weak D call TRBD1 (6 bases). In germline, CDR1 is SGDLS, CDR2 YYNGEE. The CDR3 loop spans 14 amino acids. Trimming cost V 0 bases and J 3 bases, with 10 bases left between them. The CDR3: CASSVAAGDYEQYF. For the CDR3, the DNA is TGTGCCAGCAGCGTAGCGGCAGGGGACTACGAGCAGTACTTC.

The gene calls are TRBV20-1 and TRBJ1-2; weak D call: TRBD1 (6 bases). This CDR3 is built from 11 residues. The V gene's germline CDR1 is DFQATT and CDR2 SNEGSKA (reference sequence). The CDR3 DNA is TGCGGAACAGGGTCGAGCTATGGCTACACCTTC. This gives the protein CGTGSSYGYTF.

The sample holds one count of this clone. The chain's CDR3 is CASSLRTSGTAGELFF. The CDR3 bases are TGTGCCAGCAGCTTAAGGACTAGCGGGACGGCCGGGGAGCTGTTTTTT. This sequence joins TRBV7-9 and TRBJ2-2; 12 bases align to TRBD2. The trim removed 2 bases at V and 6 bases at J, leaving 4 bases unmatched. From germline, CDR1 is SEHNR and CDR2 FQNEAQ (reference sequence). This CDR3 region has 16 residues.

The chain carries TRBV12-3 or TRBV12-4 and TRBJ1-2, with 7 bases fitting TRBD1. The CDR3 sequence is 13 residues long. The V segment lost 4 bases and the J segment 7 bases; nucleotides outside the gene matches: 6. CDR3 sequence reads: CASSSPTGIGYTF. The CDR3 DNA sequence: TGTGCCAGCAGTTCACCGACAGGGATTGGCTACACCTTC.

The V call is TRBV6-5, the J call TRBJ1-4; maybe TRBD1 (5 bases). The CDR3 totals 15 residues. CDR1 is MNHEY and CDR2 is SVGAGI in the germline V gene. The ends were cut back, 6 bases at V and 8 bases at J, with 19 bases in the middle. As DNA, the CDR3 is TGTGCCAGCAGCTCGCCTCAGGGTGGGATCGAAAAACTGTTTTTT. It encodes CASSSPQGGIEKLFF.

The J gene is TRBJ1-1, the V gene TRBV25-1; 10 bases fit TRBD1. Losses at the gene ends were 2 bases for V and 1 base for J; bases not matched to a gene: 4. Germline V gene sequence: CDR1 MGHDK, CDR2 SYGVNS. This CDR3 region has 16 residues. CDR3 loop: CASSEPTGGENTEAFF. The CDR3 DNA is TGTGCCAGCAGTGAACCGACAGGGGGCGAGAACACTGAAGCTTTCTTT.

The chain is built from TRBV6-2 or TRBV6-3 and TRBJ1-2, with D perhaps matching TRBD1 (5 bases). The CDR3 is made up of 14 amino acids. The V and J ends lost 5 bases and 6 bases respectively, with 16 bases between them. The germline V gene encodes CDR1 MNHEY and CDR2 SVGEGT. The CDR3 loop is CASSTRGAGDGYTF. CDR3 nucleotides: TGTGCCAGCAGTACCCGCGGGGCCGGAGATGGCTACACCTTC.

The table lists this clone with a count of one. The chain couples TRBV7-9 to TRBJ2-3; weak D call: TRBD1 (5 bases). CDR3 size: 15 residues. Trimming left V 4 bases short and J 1 base short, with 12 bases between. Germline assignment: CDR1 SEHNR and CDR2 FQNEAQ (reference sequence). CDR3 region: CASSSQGQGTDTQYF. DNA of the CDR3: TGTGCCAGCAGCTCGCAGGGTCAGGGCACAGATACGCAGTATTTT.

The DNA for the CDR3 is TGTGCTAGTGGTTTGGAAGGGGTAGGCTACACCTTC. This codes for CASGLEGVGYTF. This chain joins TRBV12-5 and TRBJ1-2; possibly TRBD1 for D (5 bases). Germline lookup yields CDR1 LGHNT and CDR2 FRNRAP. V gave up 1 base and J gave up 8 bases, with 8 bases separating them. CDR3 length equals 12 residues.

This clone occurred a few times. The rearrangement uses TRBV19 and TRBJ1-5; possibly TRBD1 for D (5 bases). Between the trimmed V and J ends, which lost 6 bases and 0 bases, there was a span of 18 bases. Looked up from germline, CDR1 is LNHDA and CDR2 is SQIVND (reference sequence). The length of the CDR3 is 17 residues. CDR3 nucleotide sequence: TGTGCCAGTAGCTCGGGACTGAAGCTTTATAGCAATCAGCCCCAGCATTTT. This encodes CASSSGLKLYSNQPQHF. The variable domain in full, with the rest retrieved from reference TRBV19 and TRBJ1-5, is DGGITQSPKYLFRKEGQNVTLSCEQNLNHDAMYWYRQDPGQGLRLIYYSQIVNDFQKGDIAEGYSVSREKKESFPLTVTSAQKNPTAFYLCASSSGLKLYSNQPQHFGDGTRLSIL.

The chain combines TRBV25-1 with TRBJ1-4; no clear D. Trimming pared 6 bases from V and 5 bases from J, leaving 13 bases between. From germline, CDR1 is MGHDK and CDR2 SYGVNS. The CDR3 covers 14 residues. The chain's CDR3 is CASSPARKNEKLFF. The CDR3 DNA sequence: TGTGCCAGCAGCCCCGCCAGAAAAAATGAAAAACTGTTTTTT.

The chain uses TRBV19 and TRBJ2-1, with a tentative D call TRBD2 (6 bases). Trimming shortened V by 10 bases and J by 10 bases, and 20 bases separated the two germline ends. CDR1 and CDR2 from the germline V gene are LNHDA and SQIVND (reference sequence). The CDR3 runs to 13 residues. The CDR3 DNA is TGTGCCATCGGGCATCAACTAGCAGGCGAGCAGTTCTTC. Translated: CAIGHQLAGEQFF.

The V call is TRBV5-8, the J call TRBJ1-1; the match to TRBD1 covers 7 bases. The CDR3 consists of 16 residues. CDR1 is SGHTS, CDR2 YDEGEE, per germline. V lost 2 bases and J lost 0; bases outside the gene matches: 7. CDR3 sequence: CASSFNQGVMNTEAFF. As DNA, the CDR3 is TGTGCCAGCAGCTTTAATCAGGGGGTCATGAACACTGAAGCTTTCTTT.